Below, 10 T cell receptor beta chains from the same sample are listed, as sequenced in a study of regulatory T cells in long-lasting Graves disease. Both iRepertoire HTBI primers and Arm-PCR of CDR3 regions were used to build the TCR beta libraries. Each CDR3 protein is one row after TCRdb ran MiXCR on the multiplex PCR reads. The sample yields about 620,000 distinct CDR3 sequences, 16% seen once. Sample time point: newly diagnosed GD, antithyroid drugs for less than 3 months. Generation of the TCR library employed RNA extracted from PBMCs. A further study also used this sample, focusing on T cells in Graves' hyperthyroidism and ophthalmopathy.

Sample: peripheral blood mononuclear cells (PBMCs), taken at new diagnosis, from a patient treated with antithyroid drugs. The receptors stem from a woman in her 30s with Graves disease.

Ten or more counts support this clonotype. This chain uses TRBV28 with TRBJ2-5; D remains ambiguous. The CDR3 runs 14 residues. Germline assignment: CDR1 MDHEN and CDR2 SYDVKM. Trimming removed 5 bases at V and 2 bases at J, with 12 bases between. The DNA for the CDR3 is TGTGCCAGCAGTAAGAGGAGTATACAAGAGACCCAGTACTTC. This encodes CASSKRSIQETQYF.

This clonotype was seen a few times. The V and J genes are TRBV5-1 and TRBJ1-3; a possible D gene is TRBD1 (6 bases). The germline V gene encodes CDR1 SGHRS and CDR2 YFSETQ. The CDR3 length is 15 residues. Trimming took off 6 bases at V and 2 bases at J, with 15 bases between the two ends. The CDR3 DNA follows: TGCGCCAGCAAGGAGGGGGTCGCCACTGGAAACACCATATATTTT. Encoded protein: CASKEGVATGNTIYF.

V is TRBV11-3 and J is TRBJ2-1; tentative D call: TRBD2 (6 bases). V shed 5 bases and J shed 6 bases, with 11 bases lying between them. The CDR3 totals 13 residues. Looked up from germline, CDR1 is SGHNT and CDR2 is YENEEA. CDR3: CASSTFGGNEQFF. CDR3 nucleotide sequence: TGTGCCAGCAGCACCTTCGGGGGCAATGAGCAGTTCTTC.

This clonotype was picked up many times. The chain is built from TRBV28 and TRBJ1-2, with D perhaps TRBD1 (6 bases). The germline gives CDR1 MDHEN, CDR2 SYDVKM. The V and J ends lost 5 bases and 11 bases respectively, with 21 bases between them. This CDR3 contains 14 residues. CDR3 amino acids: CASSPLRDTPKYTF. CDR3 in DNA: TGTGCCAGCAGTCCCCTCCGGGACACCCCAAAATACACCTTC.

This clonotype has ten or more counts. The J gene is TRBJ2-1, the V gene TRBV7-2, with 8 bases fitting TRBD2. With V trimmed by 0 bases and J by 2 bases, 6 bases remained unmatched. The CDR3 extends over 17 amino acids. The germline CDR1 and CDR2 sequences are SGHTA and FQGNSA. The CDR3 sequence is CASSLASLAGPYNEQFF. CDR3 bases: TGTGCCAGCAGCTTAGCGTCCCTAGCGGGCCCCTACAATGAGCAGTTCTTC. The complete variable domain, with remaining parts taken from reference TRBV7-2 and TRBJ2-1, reads GAGVSQSPSNKVTEKGKDVELRCDPISGHTALYWYRQSLGQGLEFLIYFQGNSAPDKSGLPSDRFSAERTGGSVSTLTIQRTQQEDSAVYLCASSLASLAGPYNEQFFGPGTRLTVL.

This clonotype was detected ten times or more. The chain recombines TRBV2 with TRBJ2-1; TRBD1 agrees at 7 bases. The J segment lost 6 bases and the V segment lost 6 bases, leaving 11 bases of the junction unmatched. This CDR3 has 15 residues. Germline V CDR1 and CDR2: SNHLY, FYNNEI. For the CDR3, the DNA is TGTGCCAGCAGCCGGGGACAGAACCGAGGCAATGAGCAGTTCTTC. Protein sequence: CASSRGQNRGNEQFF.

The chain links TRBV11-1 to TRBJ2-3, with D uncertain. The ends were cut back, 1 base at V and 2 bases at J, with 10 bases in the middle. Germline CDR1 and CDR2: SGHAT and FQDESV (reference sequence). This CDR3 comprises 15 residues. The CDR3 protein is CASSLVRAVTDTQYF. As DNA, the CDR3 is TGTGCCAGCAGCTTAGTTCGGGCCGTCACAGATACGCAGTATTTT.

This clonotype was observed at least ten times. This chain joins TRBV7-2 and TRBJ2-3; D may be TRBD2 (5 bases). Germline CDR1 SGHTA, CDR2 FQGNSA. The CDR3 loop spans 12 amino acids. V dropped 8 bases and J dropped 2 bases, with 8 bases sitting between them. In nucleotides, the CDR3 is TGTGCCAGCGGGCGGGTCACAGATACGCAGTATTTT. This codes for CASGRVTDTQYF.

Ten or more counts support this clonotype. The chain links TRBV19 to TRBJ1-5; 9 bases map to TRBD1. V shed 8 bases and J 3 bases; nucleotides not matched to a gene: 5. CDR3 length: 14 residues. In germline, CDR1 is LNHDA, CDR2 SQIVND (reference sequence). The CDR3 DNA is TGTGCCAGTGTTACAGGGGGCCTCAATCAGCCCCAGCATTTT. Protein sequence: CASVTGGLNQPQHF. Variable domain in full (rest from reference TRBV19 and TRBJ1-5): DGGITQSPKYLFRKEGQNVTLSCEQNLNHDAMYWYRQDPGQGLRLIYYSQIVNDFQKGDIAEGYSVSREKKESFPLTVTSAQKNPTAFYLCASVTGGLNQPQHFGDGTRLSIL.

In the case of this clonotype: The junction does not match germline at one end; this may be a read error. The chain links TRBV20-1 to TRBJ2-3; 7 nucleotides agree with TRBD1. This CDR3 region has 14 residues. The germline V gene encodes CDR1 DFQATT and CDR2 SNEGSKA (reference sequence). Written as DNA, the CDR3 is TGCAGTGCAGAGAGGGGGCCCAGCACAGATATGCAGTATTTT. This sequence encodes CSAERGPSTDMQYF.